Listed below are T cell receptor beta chains from one sample, sequenced in a study of read filtering for tumor transcriptome and immune sequencing. TCRdb ran MiXCR on the reads and lists one entry per CDR3 protein. The repertoire holds 85,000 to 100,000 distinct CDR3 sequences, about 22% seen once, with around 10% in the top ten. Sequencing was carried out using a population of CD138-negative cells sorted from bone marrow. The source of these receptors is a donor aged 40 or older with multiple myeloma. Each CDR3 is given with its conserved first and last residue. Fields, in order: CDR3 length, J gene, D gene, V gene, clone size, CDR3 DNA, CDR3 protein. D genes are given only for firm matches. Expanded clones get a size class; other rows say once, few or many, or leave the size out.

len: 12; j_gene: TRBJ2-1; d_gene: TRBD2; v_gene: TRBV20-1; abundance: many; CDR3nt: TGCAGTGCTAGTCTGGGGGGGAATGAGCAGTTCTTC; CDR3aa: CSASLGGNEQFF
len: 15; j_gene: TRBJ1-1; d_gene: -; v_gene: TRBV4-1; abundance: many; CDR3nt: TGCGCCAGCAGCCAAGCCGTAGCGGTGAACACTGAAGCTTTCTTT; CDR3aa: CASSQAVAVNTEAFF
len: 16; j_gene: TRBJ2-3; d_gene: TRBD2; v_gene: TRBV7-9; abundance: many; CDR3nt: TGTGCCAGCAGCTTATATCGCGGGGGGACGACAGATACGCAGTATTTT; CDR3aa: CASSLYRGGTTDTQYF
len: 14; j_gene: TRBJ2-7; d_gene: -; v_gene: TRBV3-1; abundance: few; CDR3nt: TGTGCCAGCAGCCATTTTAAACAGGGCTACGAGCAGTACTTC; CDR3aa: CASSHFKQGYEQYF
len: 17; j_gene: TRBJ2-1; d_gene: TRBD2; v_gene: TRBV9; abundance: -; CDR3nt: TGTGCCAGCAGCCCCCGGCTTGTTCTAGCGGGATACAATGAGCAGTTCTTC; CDR3aa: CASSPRLVLAGYNEQFF
len: 13; j_gene: TRBJ1-1; d_gene: -; v_gene: TRBV12-3/TRBV12-4; abundance: many; CDR3nt: TGTGCCAGCAGTTGGGAGTTGAACACTGAAGCTTTCTTT; CDR3aa: CASSWELNTEAFF
len: 15; j_gene: TRBJ2-1; d_gene: TRBD2; v_gene: TRBV14; abundance: many; CDR3nt: TGTGCCAGCAGCTCGCGGGGGGCGGTCTACAATGAGCAGTTCTTC; CDR3aa: CASSSRGAVYNEQFF
len: 12; j_gene: TRBJ2-3; d_gene: -; v_gene: TRBV7-9; abundance: many; CDR3nt: TGTGCCAGCAGCGGGGAGGCAGATACGCAGTATTTT; CDR3aa: CASSGEADTQYF
len: 13; j_gene: TRBJ2-3; d_gene: -; v_gene: TRBV6-1; abundance: many; CDR3nt: TGTGCCAGCAGTGATGCTAGCACAGATACGCAGTATTTT; CDR3aa: CASSDASTDTQYF
len: 13; j_gene: TRBJ1-1; d_gene: -; v_gene: TRBV7-7; abundance: many; CDR3nt: TGTGCTAGCAGCCAAGATTTGAACTTTGAAGCTTTCTTT; CDR3aa: CASSQDLNFEAFF
len: 12; j_gene: TRBJ1-5; d_gene: -; v_gene: TRBV19; abundance: -; CDR3nt: TGTGCCAGTAGTTGGTGGAATCAGCCCCAGCATTTT; CDR3aa: CASSWWNQPQHF
len: 15; j_gene: TRBJ2-5; d_gene: -; v_gene: TRBV28; abundance: many; CDR3nt: TGTGCCAGCAGCCCCGTCCCGGCATTTCAAGAGACCCAGTACTTC; CDR3aa: CASSPVPAFQETQYF
len: 14; j_gene: TRBJ2-1; d_gene: -; v_gene: TRBV5-1; abundance: many; CDR3nt: TGCGCCAGCAGCTTGGAAGGGGGCTACAATGAGCAGTTCTTC; CDR3aa: CASSLEGGYNEQFF
len: 13; j_gene: TRBJ2-1; d_gene: -; v_gene: TRBV5-1; abundance: many; CDR3nt: TGCGCCAGCAGCAGGGACCCCTACAATGAGCAGTTCTTC; CDR3aa: CASSRDPYNEQFF
len: 11; j_gene: TRBJ2-7; d_gene: TRBD1; v_gene: TRBV2; abundance: many; CDR3nt: TGTGCCAGCATACAGGGGGCCGAGCAGTACTTC; CDR3aa: CASIQGAEQYF
len: 15; j_gene: TRBJ2-2; d_gene: TRBD2; v_gene: TRBV2; abundance: -; CDR3nt: TGTGCCAGCAGTGGTAACCGGGGGGTTACCGGGGAGCTGTTTTTT; CDR3aa: CASSGNRGVTGELFF
len: 17; j_gene: TRBJ2-6; d_gene: -; v_gene: TRBV15; abundance: many; CDR3nt: TGTGCCACCAGCCGGTTCCCCGTGACCTCTGGGGCCAACGTCCTGACTTTC; CDR3aa: CATSRFPVTSGANVLTF
len: 15; j_gene: TRBJ2-5; d_gene: TRBD2; v_gene: TRBV20-1; abundance: many; CDR3nt: TGCAGTGCTAGATGGGCGGGGGGGCCAGGGGAGACCCAGTACTTC; CDR3aa: CSARWAGGPGETQYF
len: 15; j_gene: TRBJ2-3; d_gene: -; v_gene: TRBV6-6; abundance: few; CDR3nt: TGTGCCAGCAGCTGGGGACGGGGGGCGGCAGATACGCAGTATTTT; CDR3aa: CASSWGRGAADTQYF
len: 15; j_gene: TRBJ2-7; d_gene: -; v_gene: TRBV28; abundance: many; CDR3nt: TGTGCCAGCAGTTCGTCGGGGGGCGGGAAGTACGAGCAGTACTTC; CDR3aa: CASSSSGGGKYEQYF
len: 13; j_gene: TRBJ2-5; d_gene: -; v_gene: TRBV7-2; abundance: many; CDR3nt: TGTGCCAGCAGCTCCCGCAGGGAAGAGACCCAGTACTTC; CDR3aa: CASSSRREETQYF
len: 15; j_gene: TRBJ1-3; d_gene: TRBD1; v_gene: TRBV20-1; abundance: -; CDR3nt: TGCAGTGCTGGGGACAGAAGTCCCTCTGGAAACACCATATATTTT; CDR3aa: CSAGDRSPSGNTIYF
len: 18; j_gene: TRBJ2-6; d_gene: TRBD2; v_gene: TRBV5-1; abundance: -; CDR3nt: TGCGCCAGCAGCCCACCTAGACTAGCGGGGGGCATAGGCAACGTCCTGACTTTC; CDR3aa: CASSPPRLAGGIGNVLTF
len: 15; j_gene: TRBJ2-5; d_gene: TRBD1; v_gene: TRBV28; abundance: many; CDR3nt: TGTGCCAGCAGTTTAAGAGGGGGCGTGGGGGAGACCCAGTACTTC; CDR3aa: CASSLRGGVGETQYF
len: 15; j_gene: TRBJ1-5; d_gene: TRBD1; v_gene: TRBV28; abundance: few; CDR3nt: TGTGCCAGCACCCGGCAGGGGGATTTCAATCAGCCCCAGCATTTT; CDR3aa: CASTRQGDFNQPQHF
len: 17; j_gene: TRBJ2-2; d_gene: TRBD1; v_gene: TRBV6-6; abundance: many; CDR3nt: TGTGCCAGCAGTCCTCAGAGGGGGCTGCGTGGCACCGGGGAGCTGTTTTTT; CDR3aa: CASSPQRGLRGTGELFF
len: 14; j_gene: TRBJ1-1; d_gene: -; v_gene: TRBV18; abundance: many; CDR3nt: TGTGCCAGCTCACCACCAACGACGAACACTGAAGCTTTCTTT; CDR3aa: CASSPPTTNTEAFF
len: 14; j_gene: TRBJ1-5; d_gene: -; v_gene: TRBV27; abundance: many; CDR3nt: TGTGCCAGCAGCCCATTGGTGGGCGGTCAGCCCCAGCATTTT; CDR3aa: CASSPLVGGQPQHF
len: 13; j_gene: TRBJ2-1; d_gene: TRBD1; v_gene: TRBV7-9; abundance: few; CDR3nt: TGTGCCAGCAGCTTCACAGGGGTGAATGAGCAGTTCTTC; CDR3aa: CASSFTGVNEQFF
len: 13; j_gene: TRBJ2-4; d_gene: -; v_gene: TRBV11-2; abundance: -; CDR3nt: TGTGCCAGCAGCTTTTCCCCCTCCATTGGTCAGTACTTC; CDR3aa: CASSFSPSIGQYF
len: 15; j_gene: TRBJ2-5; d_gene: -; v_gene: TRBV18; abundance: many; CDR3nt: TGTGCCAGCTCCTCCCTACTGGGGGCACGGGAGACCCAGTACTTC; CDR3aa: CASSSLLGARETQYF
len: 17; j_gene: TRBJ2-2; d_gene: -; v_gene: TRBV4-2; abundance: many; CDR3nt: TGTGCCAGCAGCCGAGAACCGGACAGCTTGAACACCGGGGAGCTGTTTTTT; CDR3aa: CASSREPDSLNTGELFF
len: 12; j_gene: TRBJ2-5; d_gene: -; v_gene: TRBV7-2; abundance: many; CDR3nt: TGTGCCAGCAGCCCAAGTCGAGAGACCCAGTACTTC; CDR3aa: CASSPSRETQYF
len: 14; j_gene: TRBJ1-6; d_gene: TRBD1; v_gene: TRBV5-1; abundance: many; CDR3nt: TGCGCCAGCAGCCTGGACAGGGGAAATTCACCCCTCCACTTT; CDR3aa: CASSLDRGNSPLHF
len: 13; j_gene: TRBJ1-5; d_gene: TRBD1; v_gene: TRBV29-1; abundance: few; CDR3nt: TGCAGCGTTAGGACAGGGAGCAATCAGCCCCAGCATTTT; CDR3aa: CSVRTGSNQPQHF
len: 14; j_gene: TRBJ1-5; d_gene: -; v_gene: TRBV7-2; abundance: -; CDR3nt: TGTGCCAGCAGCTTAAGCAGCCTGGAACAGCCCCAGCATTTT; CDR3aa: CASSLSSLEQPQHF
len: 13; j_gene: TRBJ1-2; d_gene: -; v_gene: TRBV2; abundance: many; CDR3nt: TGTGCCAGCAGTCCCGACAGAATCTATGGCTACACCTTC; CDR3aa: CASSPDRIYGYTF
len: 13; j_gene: TRBJ1-2; d_gene: -; v_gene: TRBV28; abundance: many; CDR3nt: TGTGCCAGCAGTTCTCAACCTAACTATGGCTACACCTTC; CDR3aa: CASSSQPNYGYTF
len: 12; j_gene: TRBJ1-1; d_gene: -; v_gene: TRBV7-6; abundance: many; CDR3nt: TGTGCCAGCAGCTCGGGGAGGACTGAAGCTTTCTTT; CDR3aa: CASSSGRTEAFF
len: 17; j_gene: TRBJ1-1; d_gene: -; v_gene: TRBV19; abundance: few; CDR3nt: TGTGCCAGTAGTATTTGGGGGTTGGATACCTGGAACACTGAAGCTTTCTTT; CDR3aa: CASSIWGLDTWNTEAFF
len: 13; j_gene: TRBJ1-2; d_gene: -; v_gene: TRBV12-3/TRBV12-4; abundance: many; CDR3nt: TGTGCCAGCAGTTTATGGGGTTTTGATGGCTACACCTTC; CDR3aa: CASSLWGFDGYTF
len: 14; j_gene: TRBJ2-3; d_gene: -; v_gene: TRBV20-1; abundance: -; CDR3nt: TGCAGTGCTAGCAGTGACAGGAGTACAGATACGCAGTATTTT; CDR3aa: CSASSDRSTDTQYF
len: 15; j_gene: TRBJ2-1; d_gene: -; v_gene: TRBV6-4; abundance: few; CDR3nt: TGTGCCAGCAGTGACAGTGGGGCTCCCCTTTATGAGCGGTTCTTC; CDR3aa: CASSDSGAPLYERFF
len: 13; j_gene: TRBJ2-7; d_gene: -; v_gene: TRBV28; abundance: few; CDR3nt: TGTGCCAGCAGTCCCCATCCGGCCTACGAGCAGTACTTC; CDR3aa: CASSPHPAYEQYF
len: 14; j_gene: TRBJ1-3; d_gene: TRBD1; v_gene: TRBV9; abundance: many; CDR3nt: TGTGCCAGCAGCCCAGGGGGTCAAGGAAACACCATATATTTT; CDR3aa: CASSPGGQGNTIYF
len: 16; j_gene: TRBJ2-1; d_gene: -; v_gene: TRBV30; abundance: many; CDR3nt: TGTGCCTGGAGTGTACCCCGGACCATGGGATACAATGAGCAGTTCTTC; CDR3aa: CAWSVPRTMGYNEQFF
len: 14; j_gene: TRBJ1-4; d_gene: TRBD1; v_gene: TRBV19; abundance: -; CDR3nt: TGTGCCAGTAGCTACGGGACAGTGAATGAAAAACTGTTTTTT; CDR3aa: CASSYGTVNEKLFF
len: 13; j_gene: TRBJ1-2; d_gene: -; v_gene: TRBV29-1; abundance: few; CDR3nt: TGCAGCGGCCGGGACCCTCTGGGCTATGGCTACACCTTC; CDR3aa: CSGRDPLGYGYTF
len: 13; j_gene: TRBJ2-1; d_gene: -; v_gene: TRBV18; abundance: -; CDR3nt: TGTGCCAGCTCACACCCCCCGGGGAATGAGCAGTTCTTC; CDR3aa: CASSHPPGNEQFF
len: 15; j_gene: TRBJ1-5; d_gene: -; v_gene: TRBV20-1; abundance: -; CDR3nt: TGCAGTGCTAAAGATAGGGGGTTTCGCAATCAGCCCCAGCATTTT; CDR3aa: CSAKDRGFRNQPQHF
len: 13; j_gene: TRBJ2-1; d_gene: -; v_gene: TRBV20-1; abundance: many; CDR3nt: TGCAGCGCCAGAGGGGGGCTAGCAAATGGGCAGTTCTTC; CDR3aa: CSARGGLANGQFF
len: 15; j_gene: TRBJ1-5; d_gene: TRBD1; v_gene: TRBV28; abundance: many; CDR3nt: TGTGCCAGCAGAACCCGGGACAGAGCTAATCAGCCCCAGCATTTT; CDR3aa: CASRTRDRANQPQHF